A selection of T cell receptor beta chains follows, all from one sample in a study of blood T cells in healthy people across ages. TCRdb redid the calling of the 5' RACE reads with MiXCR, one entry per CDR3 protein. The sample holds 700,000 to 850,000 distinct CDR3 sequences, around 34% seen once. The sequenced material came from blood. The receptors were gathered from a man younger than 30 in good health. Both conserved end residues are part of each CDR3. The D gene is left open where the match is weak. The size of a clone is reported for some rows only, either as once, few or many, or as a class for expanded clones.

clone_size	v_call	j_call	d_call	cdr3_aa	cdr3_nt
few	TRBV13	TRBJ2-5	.	CASSPTPDQTQYF	TGTGCCAGCAGCCCTACACCGGACCAGACCCAGTACTTC
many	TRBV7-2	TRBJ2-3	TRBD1	CASSPETGADTQYF	TGTGCCAGCAGCCCGGAGACAGGGGCGGATACGCAGTATTTT
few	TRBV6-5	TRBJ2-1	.	CASSYSIAQKNQFF	TGTGCCAGCAGTTACTCGATAGCGCAAAAGAACCAGTTCTTC
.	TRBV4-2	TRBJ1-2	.	CASSQESQVQGESGYTF	TGTGCCAGCAGCCAAGAATCGCAGGTCCAGGGCGAGTCTGGCTACACCTTC
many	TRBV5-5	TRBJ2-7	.	CASSLAKAWGRNSYEQYF	TGTGCCAGCAGCTTGGCCAAAGCATGGGGCAGGAACTCCTACGAGCAGTACTTC
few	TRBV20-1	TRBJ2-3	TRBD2	CSARDRLGGGFGDTQYF	TGCAGTGCTAGAGATCGGCTTGGCGGGGGGTTCGGGGATACGCAGTATTTT
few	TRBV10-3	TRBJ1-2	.	CAISELRQNYGYTF	TGTGCCATCAGTGAGTTGCGACAGAACTATGGCTACACCTTC
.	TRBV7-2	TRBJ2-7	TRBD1	CASSLDRDRAYEQYF	TGTGCCAGCAGCTTAGACCGGGACAGGGCCTACGAGCAGTACTTC
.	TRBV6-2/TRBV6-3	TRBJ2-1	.	CASSYPENEQFF	TGTGCCAGCAGTTACCCAGAGAATGAGCAGTTCTTC
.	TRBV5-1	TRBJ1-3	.	CASSLQGSGTAGNTIYF	TGCGCCAGCAGCTTACAGGGATCCGGTACGGCTGGAAACACCATATATTTT
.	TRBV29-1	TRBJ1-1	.	CSVEDLGLNFAEAFF	TGCAGCGTTGAAGATCTAGGCTTAAACTTCGCTGAAGCTTTCTTT
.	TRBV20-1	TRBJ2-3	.	CSASQGRGSTDTQYF	TGCAGTGCTAGTCAAGGCAGAGGCAGCACAGATACGCAGTATTTT
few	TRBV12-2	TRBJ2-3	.	CASRLRRGAFADTQYF	TGTGCAAGTCGCTTACGCCGGGGTGCCTTCGCAGATACGCAGTATTTT
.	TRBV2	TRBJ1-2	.	CASVGRKGNYGYTF	TGTGCCAGCGTCGGGCGGAAGGGTAACTATGGCTACACCTTC
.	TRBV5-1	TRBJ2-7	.	CASSLALDHRFNEQYF	TGCGCCAGCAGCTTGGCTTTGGACCACCGATTTAATGAGCAGTACTTC
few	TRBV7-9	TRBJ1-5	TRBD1	CASTYTGGPYSNQPQHF	TGTGCCAGCACCTATACAGGGGGCCCCTATAGCAATCAGCCCCAGCATTTT
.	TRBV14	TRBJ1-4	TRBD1	CASSPRSGTGGEKLFF	TGTGCCAGCAGCCCTCGCTCCGGGACAGGTGGTGAAAAACTGTTTTTT
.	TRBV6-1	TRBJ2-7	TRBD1	CASSEQGANYEQYF	TGTGCCAGCAGTGAGCAGGGGGCGAACTACGAGCAGTACTTC
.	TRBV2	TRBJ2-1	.	CASSPLANNEQFF	TGTGCCAGCAGCCCCCTAGCGAACAATGAGCAGTTCTTC
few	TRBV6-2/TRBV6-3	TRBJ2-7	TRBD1	CASTRDSDTYEQYF	TGTGCCAGCACAAGGGACAGCGACACCTACGAGCAGTACTTC
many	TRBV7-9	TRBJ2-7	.	CASSLGGVSSYEQYF	TGTGCCAGCAGCTTAGGAGGGGTAAGCTCCTACGAGCAGTACTTC
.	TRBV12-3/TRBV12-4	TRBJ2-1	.	CASSRQGHNEQFF	TGTGCCAGCAGTAGGCAGGGCCACAATGAGCAGTTCTTC
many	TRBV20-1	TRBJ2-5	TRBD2	CSAPLAGGETQYF	TGCAGTGCGCCACTAGCGGGGGGAGAGACCCAGTACTTC
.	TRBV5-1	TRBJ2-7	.	CASTNPGGTYEQYF	TGCGCCAGCACTAACCCGGGCGGAACCTACGAGCAGTACTTC
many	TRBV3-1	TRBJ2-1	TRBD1	CASSRDRADEQFF	TGTGCCAGCAGCCGGGACAGGGCCGATGAGCAGTTCTTC
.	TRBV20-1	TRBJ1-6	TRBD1	CSASPRALPGGDSPLHF	TGCAGTGCTAGTCCCCGCGCCCTACCAGGGGGTGATTCACCCCTCCACTTT
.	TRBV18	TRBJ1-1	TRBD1	CASSPNRGVNTEAFF	TGTGCCAGCTCACCAAACAGGGGGGTGAACACTGAAGCTTTCTTT
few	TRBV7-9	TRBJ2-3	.	CASSPWVSNTDTQYF	TGTGCCAGCAGCCCCTGGGTGTCGAACACAGATACGCAGTATTTT
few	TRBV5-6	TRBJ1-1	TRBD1	CASSPTGHAEAFF	TGTGCCAGCAGCCCGACAGGGCACGCTGAAGCTTTCTTT